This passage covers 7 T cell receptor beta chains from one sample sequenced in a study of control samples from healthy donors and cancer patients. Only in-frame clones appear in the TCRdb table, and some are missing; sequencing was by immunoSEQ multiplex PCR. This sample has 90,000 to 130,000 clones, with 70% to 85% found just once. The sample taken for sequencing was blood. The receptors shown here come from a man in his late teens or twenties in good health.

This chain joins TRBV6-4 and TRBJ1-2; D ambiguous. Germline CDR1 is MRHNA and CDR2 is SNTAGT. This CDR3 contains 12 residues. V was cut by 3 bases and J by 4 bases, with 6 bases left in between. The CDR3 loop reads CASSEGSYGYTF. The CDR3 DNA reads TGTGCCAGCAGTGAGGGGAGCTATGGCTACACCTTC.

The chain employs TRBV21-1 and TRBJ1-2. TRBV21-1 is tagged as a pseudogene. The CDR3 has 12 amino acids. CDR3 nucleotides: TGTGCCGGGACGGCAGGGAGGGGTGGCTACACCTTC. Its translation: CAGTAGRGGYTF.

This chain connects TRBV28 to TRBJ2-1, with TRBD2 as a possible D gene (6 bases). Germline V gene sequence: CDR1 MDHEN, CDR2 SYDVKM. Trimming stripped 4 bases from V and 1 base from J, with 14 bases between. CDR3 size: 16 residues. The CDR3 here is CASSSRLVRSYNEQFF. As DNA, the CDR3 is TGTGCCAGCAGTTCCCGACTAGTTCGGTCCTACAATGAGCAGTTCTTC.

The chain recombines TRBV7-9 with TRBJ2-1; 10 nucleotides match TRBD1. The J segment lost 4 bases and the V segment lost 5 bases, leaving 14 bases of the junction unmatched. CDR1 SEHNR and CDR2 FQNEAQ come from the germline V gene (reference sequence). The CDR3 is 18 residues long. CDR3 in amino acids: CASSPGTGEALLYNEQFF. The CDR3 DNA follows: TGTGCCAGCAGCCCCGGGACAGGGGAAGCACTCTTATACAATGAGCAGTTCTTC.

For the CDR3, the DNA is TGTGCCAGTCGACCCCGCGGGGTCCCTTTAAACTATGGCTACACCTTC. Its translation is CASRPRGVPLNYGYTF. The chain employs TRBV2 and TRBJ1-2; D is ambiguous. CDR3 length: 16 residues. Germline values: CDR1 SNHLY, CDR2 FYNNEI. V lost 9 bases, J lost 2 bases, and 22 bases lay in between. Combining the CDR3 with reference TRBV2 and TRBJ1-2 gives the whole variable domain EPEVTQTPSHQVTQMGQEVILRCVPISNHLYFYWYRQILGQKVEFLVSFYNNEISEKSEIFDDQFSVERPDGSNFTLKIRSTKLEDSAMYFCASRPRGVPLNYGYTFGSGTRLTVV.

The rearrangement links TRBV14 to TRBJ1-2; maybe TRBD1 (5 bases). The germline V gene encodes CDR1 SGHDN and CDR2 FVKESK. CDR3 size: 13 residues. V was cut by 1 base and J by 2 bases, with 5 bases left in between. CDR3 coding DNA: TGTGCCAGCAGCCAAGGGGGGAACTATGGCTACACCTTC. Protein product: CASSQGGNYGYTF.

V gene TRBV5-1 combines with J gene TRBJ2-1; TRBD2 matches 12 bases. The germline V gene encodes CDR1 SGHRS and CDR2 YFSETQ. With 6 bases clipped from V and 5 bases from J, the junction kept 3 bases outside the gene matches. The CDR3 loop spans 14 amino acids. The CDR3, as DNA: TGCGCCAGCAATCTAGCGGGGGGGCACAATGAGCAGTTCTTC. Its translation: CASNLAGGHNEQFF.